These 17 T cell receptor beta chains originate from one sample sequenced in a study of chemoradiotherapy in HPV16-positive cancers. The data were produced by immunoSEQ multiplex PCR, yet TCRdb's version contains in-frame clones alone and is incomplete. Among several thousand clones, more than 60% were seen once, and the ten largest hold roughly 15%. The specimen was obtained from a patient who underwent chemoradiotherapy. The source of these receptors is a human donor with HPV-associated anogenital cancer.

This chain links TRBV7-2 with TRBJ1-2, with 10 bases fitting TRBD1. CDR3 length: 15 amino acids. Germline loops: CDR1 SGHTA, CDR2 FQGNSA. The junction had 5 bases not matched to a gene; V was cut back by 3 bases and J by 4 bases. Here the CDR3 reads CASSFPTGGTYGYTF. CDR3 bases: TGTGCCAGCAGCTTCCCGACAGGGGGCACCTATGGCTACACCTTC.

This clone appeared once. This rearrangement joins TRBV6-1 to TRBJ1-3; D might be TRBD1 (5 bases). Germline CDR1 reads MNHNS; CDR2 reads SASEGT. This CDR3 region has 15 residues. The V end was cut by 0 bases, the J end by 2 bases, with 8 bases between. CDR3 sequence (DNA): TGTGCCAGCAGTGAAGCTCCCAGGGCTGGAAACACCATATATTTT. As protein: CASSEAPRAGNTIYF.

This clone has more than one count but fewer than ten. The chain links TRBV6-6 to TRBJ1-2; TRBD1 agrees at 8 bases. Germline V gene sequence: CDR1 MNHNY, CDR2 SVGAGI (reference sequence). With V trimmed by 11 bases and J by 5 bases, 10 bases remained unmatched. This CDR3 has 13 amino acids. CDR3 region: CALSVQGAYGYTF. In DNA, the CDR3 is TGTGCCCTCAGCGTCCAGGGGGCTTATGGCTACACCTTC.

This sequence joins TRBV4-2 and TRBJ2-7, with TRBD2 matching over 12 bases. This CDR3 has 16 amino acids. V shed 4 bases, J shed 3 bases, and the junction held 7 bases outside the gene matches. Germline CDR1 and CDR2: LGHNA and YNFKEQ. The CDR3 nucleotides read TGTGCCAGCAGCCCTGGAGGACTAGCGGGGTTCTACGAGCAGTACTTC. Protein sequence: CASSPGGLAGFYEQYF.

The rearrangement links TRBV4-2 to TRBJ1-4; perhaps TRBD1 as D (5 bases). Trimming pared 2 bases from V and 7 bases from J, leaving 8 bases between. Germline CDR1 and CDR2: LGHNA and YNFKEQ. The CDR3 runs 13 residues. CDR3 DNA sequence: TGTGCCAGCAGCCAATACGGGGCTGAAAAACTGTTTTTT. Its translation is CASSQYGAEKLFF.

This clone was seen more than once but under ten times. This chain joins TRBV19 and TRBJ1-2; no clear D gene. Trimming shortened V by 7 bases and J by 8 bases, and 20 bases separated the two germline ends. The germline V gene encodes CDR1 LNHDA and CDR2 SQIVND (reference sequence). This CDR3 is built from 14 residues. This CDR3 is CASNQDGSYRGYTF. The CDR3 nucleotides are TGTGCCAGTAATCAGGACGGATCCTATCGCGGCTACACCTTC.

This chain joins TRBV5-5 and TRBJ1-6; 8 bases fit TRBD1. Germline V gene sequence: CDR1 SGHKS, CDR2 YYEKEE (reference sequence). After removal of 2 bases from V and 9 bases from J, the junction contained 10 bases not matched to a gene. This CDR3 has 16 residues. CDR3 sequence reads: CASSFFVGQGISPLHF. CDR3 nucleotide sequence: TGTGCCAGCAGCTTCTTTGTAGGACAGGGAATTTCACCCCTCCACTTT.

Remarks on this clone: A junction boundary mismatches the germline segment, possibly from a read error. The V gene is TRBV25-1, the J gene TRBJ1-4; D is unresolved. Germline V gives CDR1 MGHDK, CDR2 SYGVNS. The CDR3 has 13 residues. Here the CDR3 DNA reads TGTGCCAGCAGTGAGGGAGATTTGACGGGTCGGGATTTT. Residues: CASSEGDLTGRDF. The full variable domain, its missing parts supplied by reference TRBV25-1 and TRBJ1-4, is EADIYQTPRYLVIGTGKKITLECSQTMGHDKMYWYQQDPGMELHLIHYSYGVNSTEKGDLSSESTVSRIRTEHFPLTLESARPSHTSQYLCASSEGDLTGRDFGSGTQLSVL.

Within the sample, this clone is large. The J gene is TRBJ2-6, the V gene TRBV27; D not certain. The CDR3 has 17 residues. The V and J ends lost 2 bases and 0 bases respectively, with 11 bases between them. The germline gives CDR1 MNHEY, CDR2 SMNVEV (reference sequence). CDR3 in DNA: TGTGCCAGCAGTTTACGGCGGCCTTCCTCTGGGGCCAACGTCCTGACTTTC. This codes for CASSLRRPSSGANVLTF.

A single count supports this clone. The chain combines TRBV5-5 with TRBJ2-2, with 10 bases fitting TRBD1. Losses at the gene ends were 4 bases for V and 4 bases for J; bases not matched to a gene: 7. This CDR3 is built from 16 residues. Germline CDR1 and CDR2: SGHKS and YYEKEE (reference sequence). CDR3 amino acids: CASSPPDRGSTGELFF. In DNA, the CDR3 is TGTGCCAGCAGCCCGCCGGACAGGGGGAGCACCGGGGAGCTGTTTTTT. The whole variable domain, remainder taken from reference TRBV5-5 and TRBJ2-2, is DAGVTQSPTHLIKTRGQQVTLRCSPISGHKSVSWYQQVLGQGPQFIFQYYEKEERGRGNFPDRFSARQFPNYSSELNVNALLLGDSALYLCASSPPDRGSTGELFFGEGSRLTVL.

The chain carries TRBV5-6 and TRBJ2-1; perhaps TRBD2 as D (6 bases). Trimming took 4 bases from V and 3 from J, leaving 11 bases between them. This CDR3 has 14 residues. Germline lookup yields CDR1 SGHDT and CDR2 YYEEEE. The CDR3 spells CASSHGTYYNEQFF. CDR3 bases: TGTGCCAGCAGCCACGGGACTTACTACAATGAGCAGTTCTTC. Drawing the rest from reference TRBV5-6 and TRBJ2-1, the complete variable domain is DAGVTQSPTHLIKTRGQQVTLRCSPKSGHDTVSWYQQALGQGPQFIFQYYEEEERQRGNFPDRFSGHQFPNYSSELNVNALLLGDSALYLCASSHGTYYNEQFFGPGTRLTVL.

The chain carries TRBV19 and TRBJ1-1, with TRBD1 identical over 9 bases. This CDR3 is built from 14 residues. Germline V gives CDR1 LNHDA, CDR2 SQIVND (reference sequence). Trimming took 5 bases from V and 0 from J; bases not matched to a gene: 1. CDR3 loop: CASSDRGMNTEAFF. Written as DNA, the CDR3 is TGTGCCAGTAGTGACAGGGGGATGAACACTGAAGCTTTCTTT.

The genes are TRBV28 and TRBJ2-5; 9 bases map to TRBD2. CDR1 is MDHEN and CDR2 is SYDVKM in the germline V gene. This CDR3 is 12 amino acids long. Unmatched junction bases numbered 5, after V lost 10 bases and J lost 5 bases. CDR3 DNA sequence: TGTGCCACCTGTGCGGGGGGGGAGACCCAGTACTTC. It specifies CATCAGGETQYF.

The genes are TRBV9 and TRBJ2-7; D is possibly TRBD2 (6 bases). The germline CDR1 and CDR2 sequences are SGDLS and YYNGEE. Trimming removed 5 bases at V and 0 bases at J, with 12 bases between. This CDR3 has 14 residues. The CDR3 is CASSGGIGSYEQYF. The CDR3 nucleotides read TGTGCCAGCAGTGGCGGGATAGGCTCCTACGAGCAGTACTTC.

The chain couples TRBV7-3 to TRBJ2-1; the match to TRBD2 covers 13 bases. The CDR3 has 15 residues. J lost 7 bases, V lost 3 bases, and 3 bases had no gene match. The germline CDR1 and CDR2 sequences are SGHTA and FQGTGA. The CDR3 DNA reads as TGTGCCAGCAGCTTCGGACTAGCGGGGGATAATGAGCAGTTCTTC. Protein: CASSFGLAGDNEQFF.

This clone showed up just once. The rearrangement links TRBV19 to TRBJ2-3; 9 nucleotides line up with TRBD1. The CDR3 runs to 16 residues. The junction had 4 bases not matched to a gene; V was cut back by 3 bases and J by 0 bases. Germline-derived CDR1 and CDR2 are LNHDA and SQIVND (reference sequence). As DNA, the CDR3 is TGTGCCAGTAGTATTGGGACAGGGTCTAGCACAGATACGCAGTATTTT. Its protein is CASSIGTGSSTDTQYF.

Here the CDR3 DNA reads TGTGCCAGCAGTAAGGAAGGGAACTATGGCTACACCTTC. It translates to CASSKEGNYGYTF. The chain uses TRBV2 and TRBJ1-2; the D is unclear. This CDR3 has 13 amino acids. Germline V gene data show CDR1 as SNHLY and CDR2 as FYNNEI. V was pared by 5 bases and J by 2 bases, with 9 bases between.